This TCR beta chain comes out of a study of OX40 agonist ivuxolimab in advanced cancers. The CDR3 consists of 12 residues. Between the trimmed V and J ends, which lost 7 bases and 3 bases, there was a span of 13 bases. Germline assignment: CDR1 SQVTM and CDR2 ANQGSEA. Only in-frame clones appear in the TCRdb table, and some are missing; sequencing was by immunoSEQ multiplex PCR. The sample gives around 65,000 clones, 70% to 90% of which show up once; 0.3% to 0.35% is in the top ten. This clonotype originated in an adult with an advanced solid tumor such as melanoma, head and neck, liver or kidney cancer. The V and J genes are TRBV29-1 and TRBJ2-7; tentative D call: TRBD1 (6 bases). The input for sequencing was CD4+ or CD8+ T cells sorted from blood, taken in a trial of the OX40 agonist ivuxolimab. Here the CDR3 DNA reads TGCAGCGCCACACAACAGGGCTACGAGCAGTACTTC. It encodes CSATQQGYEQYF.